A single sample is the source of the 16 T cell receptor beta chains below, sequenced in a study of regulatory T cells in long-lasting Graves disease. Construction of the TCR beta libraries employed iRepertoire HTBI primers in conjunction with Arm-PCR of CDR3 regions. TCRdb re-derived calls from the multiplex PCR reads in MiXCR, one entry per CDR3 protein. The sample consists of approximately 350,000 distinct CDR3 sequences, around 15% of them appearing once. This sample's time point: newly diagnosed GD, antithyroid drugs for less than 3 months. Generation of the TCR library employed RNA extracted from PBMCs. Separately, the same data were catalogued under a study of T cells in Graves' hyperthyroidism and ophthalmopathy.

This material consisted of peripheral blood mononuclear cells (PBMCs), taken at new diagnosis, from a patient treated with antithyroid drugs. These receptors originate from a man aged 35 to 55 with Graves disease.

In this sample, this clonotype turned up a few times. J is TRBJ1-6 and V is TRBV20-1, with D hard to call. With 6 bases removed from V and 7 bases from J, the gap between germline ends came to 1 base. Germline assignment: CDR1 DFQATT and CDR2 SNEGSKA (reference sequence). The CDR3 consists of 9 residues. In DNA, the CDR3 is TGCAGTGCCAATTCACCCCTCCACTTT. Translating it yields CSANSPLHF.

This chain joins TRBV10-3 and TRBJ2-4, with TRBD2 as a possible D gene (6 bases). The germline V gene encodes CDR1 ENHRY and CDR2 SYGVKD. CDR3 length equals 13 residues. V lost 10 bases and J lost 0, with 10 bases in between. The CDR3 DNA reads as TGTGCCACCGGGGGACTAGCCAAAAACATTCAGTACTTC. Protein: CATGGLAKNIQYF.

Ten or more counts support this clonotype. The chain's CDR3 is CASRGRGNTEAFF. CDR3 nucleotides: TGTGCCAGCAGGGGCCGGGGGAACACTGAAGCTTTCTTT. This rearrangement joins TRBV2 to TRBJ1-1; D is undetermined. CDR1 and CDR2 from the germline V gene are SNHLY and FYNNEI. This CDR3 contains 13 residues. Trimming stripped 6 bases from V and 1 base from J, with 9 bases between. The complete variable domain, with remaining parts taken from reference TRBV2 and TRBJ1-1, reads EPEVTQTPSHQVTQMGQEVILRCVPISNHLYFYWYRQILGQKVEFLVSFYNNEISEKSEIFDDQFSVERPDGSNFTLKIRSTKLEDSAMYFCASRGRGNTEAFFGQGTRLTVV.

This clonotype was detected ten times or more. A much larger clone sits a single nucleotide away, making a read error possible. This chain uses TRBV27 with TRBJ2-3; maybe TRBD2 (7 bases). The CDR3 is 14 residues long. V lost 6 bases to trimming and J lost 3 bases, with 13 bases between them. CDR1 is MNHEY and CDR2 is SMNVEV in the germline V gene (reference sequence). DNA for the CDR3: TGTGCCAGCAGATCGGGGGGCGCGACAGATACGCAGTATTTT. Amino acid sequence: CASRSGGATDTQYF.

Ten or more counts support this clonotype. The chain recombines TRBV28 with TRBJ2-5, with D hard to call. CDR1 and CDR2 (germline): MDHEN, SYDVKM. This CDR3 region has 14 residues. V was clipped by 5 bases and J by 2 bases, with 12 bases between them. The CDR3 nucleotides read TGTGCCAGCAGTCTGATCGGACGGCAAGAGACCCAGTACTTC. This encodes CASSLIGRQETQYF. Complete variable domain (other parts from reference TRBV28 and TRBJ2-5): DVKVTQSSRYLVKRTGEKVFLECVQDMDHENMFWYRQDPGLGLRLIYFSYDVKMKEKGDIPEGYSVSREKKERFSLILESASTNQTSMYLCASSLIGRQETQYFGPGTRLLVL.

This clonotype came up many times. The CDR3 loop reads CASSLSSGAAYEQYF. The CDR3 bases are TGCGCCAGCAGCTTGTCTAGCGGGGCAGCCTACGAGCAGTACTTC. This chain joins TRBV5-1 and TRBJ2-7; 9 bases map to TRBD2. Germline-derived CDR1 and CDR2 are SGHRS and YFSETQ. The ends lost 1 base at V and 2 bases at J; junction bases unmatched: 4. This CDR3 contains 15 residues.

This clonotype has a handful of counts. The rearrangement links TRBV7-9 to TRBJ2-7; D is ambiguous. The germline gives CDR1 SEHNR, CDR2 FQNEAQ (reference sequence). The CDR3 extends over 14 amino acids. With 4 bases removed from V and 4 bases from J, the gap between germline ends came to 14 bases. CDR3 nucleotides: TGTGCCAGCAGCTACAGCGTTACGTCTTACGAGCAGTACTTC. Its protein product is CASSYSVTSYEQYF.

This clonotype was recorded at least ten times. The chain couples TRBV20-1 to TRBJ2-2; 11 bases agree with TRBD2. J was trimmed by 4 bases and V by 3 bases; bases with no gene match: 4. The CDR3 covers 15 residues. Germline V gene data show CDR1 as DFQATT and CDR2 as SNEGSKA (reference sequence). CDR3: CSARKTSGGTGELFF. In DNA, the CDR3 is TGCAGTGCTAGGAAAACTAGCGGGGGCACCGGGGAGCTGTTTTTT.

This clonotype has only a few counts. The gene calls are TRBV20-1 and TRBJ1-6; perhaps TRBD1 as D (6 bases). The CDR3 sequence is 15 residues long. V lost 0 bases and J 7 bases, leaving 13 bases between the germline ends. The germline V gene has CDR1 DFQATT and CDR2 SNEGSKA (reference sequence). The CDR3 DNA reads TGCAGTGCTAGAGATTCGACAGGCGCCAATTCACCCCTCCACTTT. It yields the protein CSARDSTGANSPLHF.

This chain joins TRBV25-1 and TRBJ2-7, with D possibly TRBD1 on 6 matching bases. Trimming stripped 10 bases from V and 0 bases from J, with 13 bases between. The CDR3 has 13 amino acids. Germline assignment: CDR1 MGHDK and CDR2 SYGVNS. CDR3 sequence (DNA): TGTGCCACCGGTTTACAGGGCTCCTACGAGCAGTACTTC. Residues: CATGLQGSYEQYF.

This clonotype appeared many times. The rearrangement uses TRBV28 and TRBJ2-1; D not resolved. CDR1 is MDHEN and CDR2 is SYDVKM in the germline V gene. The CDR3 runs 14 residues. V lost 8 bases and J 0 bases, leaving 11 bases between the germline ends. The CDR3 is CASDERSSYNEQFF. The CDR3 nucleotides read TGTGCCAGCGACGAGAGAAGCTCCTACAATGAGCAGTTCTTC.

This clonotype was seen a handful of times. This sequence joins TRBV4-1 and TRBJ1-5; TRBD1 matches 8 bases. The J segment lost 0 bases and the V segment lost 4 bases, leaving 8 bases of the junction unmatched. The CDR3 consists of 17 residues. Germline CDR1 and CDR2: MGHRA and YSYEKL. The DNA of the CDR3 is TGCGCCAGCAGCCCCGAAACAGGGGGATATAGCAATCAGCCCCAGCATTTT. Its translation: CASSPETGGYSNQPQHF.

This clonotype was seen repeatedly, ten times or more. The gene calls are TRBV7-8 and TRBJ2-7, with D tentatively TRBD1 (6 bases). The CDR3 covers 15 residues. Trimming left V 0 bases short and J 3 bases short, with 12 bases between. Germline loops: CDR1 SGHVS, CDR2 FQNEAQ. CDR3 protein: CASSLAPGRGYEQYF. DNA of the CDR3: TGTGCCAGCAGCTTAGCTCCGGGCAGGGGCTACGAGCAGTACTTC. The full variable domain, completed using reference TRBV7-8 and TRBJ2-7, is GAGVSQSPRYKVAKRGQDVALRCDPISGHVSLFWYQQALGQGPEFLTYFQNEAQLDKSGLPSDRFFAERPEGSVSTLKIQRTQQEDSAVYLCASSLAPGRGYEQYFGPGTRLTVT.

This clonotype was seen ten or more times. V is TRBV2 and J is TRBJ1-5; D uncertain. This CDR3 contains 14 residues. The V gene lost 4 bases and the J gene lost 0 bases, with 7 bases spanning the gap. The germline CDR1 and CDR2 sequences are SNHLY and FYNNEI. The DNA of the CDR3 is TGTGCCAGCAGTGGCGCTTATAGCAATCAGCCCCAGCATTTT. It specifies CASSGAYSNQPQHF.

In its sample, this clonotype was seen many times. The rearrangement links TRBV29-1 to TRBJ2-1; 8 positions match TRBD2. The V gene end was trimmed by 3 bases and the J gene end by 0 bases; junction bases not matched to a gene: 7. The germline gives CDR1 SQVTM, CDR2 ANQGSEA. The CDR3 consists of 16 residues. For the CDR3, the DNA is TGCAGCGTTGAGTTGGGGAGCGGGGGCTCCTACAATGAGCAGTTCTTC. As protein: CSVELGSGGSYNEQFF.

This clonotype was observed many times. This chain uses TRBV6-1 with TRBJ2-5; weak D call: TRBD1 (6 bases). V lost 5 bases and J 0 bases, leaving 13 bases between the germline ends. Germline V gene data show CDR1 as MNHNS and CDR2 as SASEGT. The CDR3 runs 15 residues. The CDR3 loop reads CASSQHGTYQETQYF. The DNA for the CDR3 is TGTGCCAGCAGTCAGCATGGGACATACCAAGAGACCCAGTACTTC.